Described below is a single T cell receptor (beta chain) sequence and its context. During active infection, Seattle patients enrolled and were then monitored through disease. The data are from a study of blood T cell repertoires in COVID-19. Study information: There were acute and convalescent COVID-19 samples, and they came from the United States, Italy and Spain. T cells, B-cell-depleted T cells, or PBMCs provided the cDNA or gDNA that served as material.

Looked up from germline, CDR1 is SNHLY and CDR2 is FYNNEI. Trimming at V came to 4 bases and at J to 0 bases, leaving 8 bases not matched to a gene. The CDR3 covers 17 residues. In the original processing: Estimates of nucleated cell counts were drawn from the amplification of reference gene primers. The protocol was immunoSEQ multiplex PCR, while the TCRdb copy is restricted to in-frame clones and leaves out a portion. The DNA gave D and trimming, while V, J and clone size come from that table. The sample holds about 480,000 clones, 70% to 90% seen once. This sequence originates from a woman aged 45-65 years with COVID-19, enrolled during active disease. The V call is TRBV2, the J call TRBJ2-2, with 7 bases that match TRBD1. Material: peripheral blood. The CDR3 reads CASSVLQGTANTGELFF. The CDR3 nucleotides read TGTGCCAGCAGTGTTTTACAGGGGACCGCGAACACCGGGGAGCTGTTTTTT. Full variable domain (missing parts from reference TRBV2 and TRBJ2-2): EPEVTQTPSHQVTQMGQEVILRCVPISNHLYFYWYRQILGQKVEFLVSFYNNEISEKSEIFDDQFSVERPDGSNFTLKIRSTKLEDSAMYFCASSVLQGTANTGELFFGEGSRLTVL.